This TCR beta chain was obtained from a study of blood T cell repertoires in COVID-19. Germline-derived CDR1 and CDR2 are SGHRS and YFSETQ. Losses at the gene ends were 1 base for V and 0 bases for J; bases not matched to a gene: 3. This CDR3 has 16 amino acids. Assay used: immunoSEQ multiplex PCR; TCRdb lists only in-frame clones, some missing. The table lists more than 80,000 clones, over 80% of them singletons. This receptor was taken from an older woman with acute or convalescent COVID-19. The chain joins TRBV5-1 to TRBJ1-4; TRBD1 matches 7 bases. The sample was peripheral blood. The CDR3 nucleotides are TGCGCCAGCAGCTTGCAGGGGGGAGCAACTAATGAAAAACTGTTTTTT. Protein: CASSLQGGATNEKLFF.